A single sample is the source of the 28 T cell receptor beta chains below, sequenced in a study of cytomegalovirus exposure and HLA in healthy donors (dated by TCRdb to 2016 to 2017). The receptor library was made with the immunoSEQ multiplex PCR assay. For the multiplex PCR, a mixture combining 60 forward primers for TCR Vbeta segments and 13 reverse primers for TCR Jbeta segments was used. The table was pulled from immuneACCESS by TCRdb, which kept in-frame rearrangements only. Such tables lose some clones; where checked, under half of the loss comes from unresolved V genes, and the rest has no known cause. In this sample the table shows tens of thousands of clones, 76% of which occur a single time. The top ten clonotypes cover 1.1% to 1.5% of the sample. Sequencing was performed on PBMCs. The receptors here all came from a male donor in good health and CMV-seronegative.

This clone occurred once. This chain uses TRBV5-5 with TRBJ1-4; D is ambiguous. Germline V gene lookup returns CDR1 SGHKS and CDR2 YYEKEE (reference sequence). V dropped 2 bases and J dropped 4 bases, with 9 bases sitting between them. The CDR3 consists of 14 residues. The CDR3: CASSLAQYNEKLFF. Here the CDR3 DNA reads TGTGCCAGCAGCTTAGCACAGTATAATGAAAAACTGTTTTTT.

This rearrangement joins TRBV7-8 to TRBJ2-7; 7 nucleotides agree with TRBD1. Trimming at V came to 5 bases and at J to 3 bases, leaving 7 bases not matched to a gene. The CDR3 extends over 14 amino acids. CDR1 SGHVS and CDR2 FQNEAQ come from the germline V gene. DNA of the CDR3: TGTGCCAGCAGCGCGAGACAGGGTAACTACGAGCAGTACTTC. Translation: CASSARQGNYEQYF. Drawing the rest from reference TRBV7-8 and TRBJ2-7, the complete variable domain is GAGVSQSPRYKVAKRGQDVALRCDPISGHVSLFWYQQALGQGPEFLTYFQNEAQLDKSGLPSDRFFAERPEGSVSTLKIQRTQQEDSAVYLCASSARQGNYEQYFGPGTRLTVT.

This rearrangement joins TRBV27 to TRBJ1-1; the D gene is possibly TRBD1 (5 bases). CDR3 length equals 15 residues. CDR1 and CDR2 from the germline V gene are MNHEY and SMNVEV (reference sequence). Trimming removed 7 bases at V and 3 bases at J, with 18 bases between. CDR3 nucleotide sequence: TGTGCCAGCATCCCCGGCGGGGGGGGTTACACTGAAGCTTTCTTT. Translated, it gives CASIPGGGGYTEAFF.

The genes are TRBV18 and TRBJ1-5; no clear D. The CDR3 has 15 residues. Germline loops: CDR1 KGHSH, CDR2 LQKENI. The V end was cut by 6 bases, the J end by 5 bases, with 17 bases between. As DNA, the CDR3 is TGTGCCAGCTCCTCAACAACGGGGAGCCATCAGCCCCAGCATTTT. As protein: CASSSTTGSHQPQHF.

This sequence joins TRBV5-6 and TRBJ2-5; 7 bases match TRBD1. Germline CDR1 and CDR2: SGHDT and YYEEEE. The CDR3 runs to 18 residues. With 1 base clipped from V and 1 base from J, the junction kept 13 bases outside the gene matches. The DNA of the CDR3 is TGTGCCAGCAGCTTGATCCCTTGGACAGGTAGTGGCCAAGAGACCCAGTACTTC. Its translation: CASSLIPWTGSGQETQYF.

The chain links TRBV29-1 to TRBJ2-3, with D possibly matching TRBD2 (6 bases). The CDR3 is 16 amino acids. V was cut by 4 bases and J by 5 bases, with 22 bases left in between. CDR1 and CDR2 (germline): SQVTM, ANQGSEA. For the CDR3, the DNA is TGCAGCGTTGGGGTGGAGGGAAGGGGACGGGTAGATACGCAGTATTTT. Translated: CSVGVEGRGRVDTQYF.

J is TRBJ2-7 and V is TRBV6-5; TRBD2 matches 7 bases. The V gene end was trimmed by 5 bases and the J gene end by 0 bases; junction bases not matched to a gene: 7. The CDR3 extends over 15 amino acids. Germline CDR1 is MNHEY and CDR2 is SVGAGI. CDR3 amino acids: CASSPGGSRSYEQYF. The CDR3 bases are TGTGCCAGCAGTCCGGGCGGGAGCCGCTCCTACGAGCAGTACTTC.

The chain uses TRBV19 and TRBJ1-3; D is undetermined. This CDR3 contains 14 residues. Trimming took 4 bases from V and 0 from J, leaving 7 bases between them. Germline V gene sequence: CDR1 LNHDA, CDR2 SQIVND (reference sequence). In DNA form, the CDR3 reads TGTGCCAGTAGTACCGACAACTCTGGAAACACCATATATTTT. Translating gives CASSTDNSGNTIYF.

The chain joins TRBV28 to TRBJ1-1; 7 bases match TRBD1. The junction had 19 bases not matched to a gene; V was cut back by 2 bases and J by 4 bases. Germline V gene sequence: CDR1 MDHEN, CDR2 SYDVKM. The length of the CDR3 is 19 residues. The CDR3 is CASSLTLSGTDQKGTEAFF. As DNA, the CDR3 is TGTGCCAGCAGTTTAACTTTATCCGGGACAGACCAAAAGGGCACTGAAGCTTTCTTT.

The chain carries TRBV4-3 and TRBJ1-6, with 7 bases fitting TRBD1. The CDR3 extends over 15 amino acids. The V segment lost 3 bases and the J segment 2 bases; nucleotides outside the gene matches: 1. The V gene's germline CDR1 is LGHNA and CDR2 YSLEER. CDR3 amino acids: CASSQTGTYNSPLHF. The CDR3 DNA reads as TGCGCCAGCAGCCAGACAGGGACCTATAATTCACCCCTCCACTTT.

DNA of the CDR3: TGCAGCGTTGGCAGGGAGAACACCGGGGAGCTGTTTTTT. Its protein product is CSVGRENTGELFF. This rearrangement joins TRBV29-1 to TRBJ2-2; tentatively, D is TRBD1 (5 bases). Germline-derived CDR1 and CDR2 are SQVTM and ANQGSEA. The length of the CDR3 is 13 residues. V lost 4 bases, J lost 1 base, and 7 bases lay in between.

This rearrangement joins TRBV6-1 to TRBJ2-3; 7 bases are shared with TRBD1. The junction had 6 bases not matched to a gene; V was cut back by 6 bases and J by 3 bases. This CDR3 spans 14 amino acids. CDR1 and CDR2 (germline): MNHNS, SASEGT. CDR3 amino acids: CASRDPGQTDTQYF. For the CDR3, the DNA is TGTGCCAGCAGAGATCCGGGACAGACAGATACGCAGTATTTT.

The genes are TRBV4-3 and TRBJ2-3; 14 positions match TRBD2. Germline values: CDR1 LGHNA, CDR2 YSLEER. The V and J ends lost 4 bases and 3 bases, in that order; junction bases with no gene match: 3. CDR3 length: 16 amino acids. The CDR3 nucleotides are TGCGCCAGCAGCCGGGGGACTAGCGGGAGAACAGATACGCAGTATTTT. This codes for CASSRGTSGRTDTQYF.

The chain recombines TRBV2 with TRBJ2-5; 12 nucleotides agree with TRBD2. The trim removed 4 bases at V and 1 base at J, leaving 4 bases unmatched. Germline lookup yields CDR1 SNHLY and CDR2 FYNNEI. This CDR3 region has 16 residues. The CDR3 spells CASSGTSGTFQETQYF. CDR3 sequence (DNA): TGTGCCAGCAGTGGGACTAGCGGGACTTTCCAAGAGACCCAGTACTTC.

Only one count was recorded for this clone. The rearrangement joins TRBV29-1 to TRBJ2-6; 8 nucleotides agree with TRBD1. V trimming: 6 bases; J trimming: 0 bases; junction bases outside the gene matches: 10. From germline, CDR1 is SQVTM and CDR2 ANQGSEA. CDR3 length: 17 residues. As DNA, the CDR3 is TGCAGCGTGGAACCGGGACAGGTTTACTCTGGGGCCAACGTCCTGACTTTC. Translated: CSVEPGQVYSGANVLTF.

The DNA of the CDR3 is TGCGCCAGCAGCTCCAGGACTAGCGGGGGGGAGCAGTTCTTC. Its protein product is CASSSRTSGGEQFF. The chain couples TRBV5-1 to TRBJ2-1; 14 bases are a match to TRBD2. The germline V gene has CDR1 SGHRS and CDR2 YFSETQ. J gave up 10 bases and V 3 bases, and 3 bases lay outside the gene matches. This CDR3 contains 14 residues.

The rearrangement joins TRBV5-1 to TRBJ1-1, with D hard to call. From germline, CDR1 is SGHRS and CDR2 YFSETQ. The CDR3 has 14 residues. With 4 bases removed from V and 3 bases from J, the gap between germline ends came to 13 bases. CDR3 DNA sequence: TGCGCCAGCAGCCCTCGGGTGGAGGACACTGAAGCTTTCTTT. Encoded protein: CASSPRVEDTEAFF.

In DNA, the CDR3 is TGTGCCAGCTTGCGGGACAGGGGGAGGAGCGATCAGCCCCAGCATTTT. Translating gives CASLRDRGRSDQPQHF. This sequence joins TRBV19 and TRBJ1-5, with 11 bases fitting TRBD1. Trimming took 9 bases from V and 5 from J; bases not matched to a gene: 12. CDR3 length: 16 amino acids. Germline values: CDR1 LNHDA, CDR2 SQIVND (reference sequence).

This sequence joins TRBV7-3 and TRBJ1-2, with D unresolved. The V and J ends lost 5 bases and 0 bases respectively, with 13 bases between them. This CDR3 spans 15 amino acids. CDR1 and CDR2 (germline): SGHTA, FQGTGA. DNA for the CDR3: TGTGCCAGCAGCCCCGGGAAGGCCGCTAACTATGGCTACACCTTC. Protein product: CASSPGKAANYGYTF.

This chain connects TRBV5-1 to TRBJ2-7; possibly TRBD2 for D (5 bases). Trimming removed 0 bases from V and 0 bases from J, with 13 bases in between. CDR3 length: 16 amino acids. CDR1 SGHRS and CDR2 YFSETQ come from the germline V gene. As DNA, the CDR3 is TGCGCCAGCAGCTTGGGATTTAGGGAGAGCTCCTACGAGCAGTACTTC. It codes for CASSLGFRESSYEQYF.

CDR3 amino acids: CASRRKDRVKLGGYTF. CDR3 bases: TGTGCCAGTAGAAGGAAGGACAGGGTAAAACTTGGAGGCTACACCTTC. The chain employs TRBV19 and TRBJ1-2; 8 bases are a match to TRBD1. The V gene end was trimmed by 6 bases and the J gene end by 8 bases; junction bases not matched to a gene: 17. The CDR3 consists of 16 residues. Looked up from germline, CDR1 is LNHDA and CDR2 is SQIVND (reference sequence).

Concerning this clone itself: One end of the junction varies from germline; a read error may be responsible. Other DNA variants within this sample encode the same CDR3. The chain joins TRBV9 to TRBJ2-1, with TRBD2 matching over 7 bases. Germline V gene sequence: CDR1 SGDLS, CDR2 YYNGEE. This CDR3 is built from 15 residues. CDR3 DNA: TGCGCCAGCAGCGTAGCCCAGCGGGGTGACAATGAGCAGTTCTTC. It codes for CASSVAQRGDNEQFF.

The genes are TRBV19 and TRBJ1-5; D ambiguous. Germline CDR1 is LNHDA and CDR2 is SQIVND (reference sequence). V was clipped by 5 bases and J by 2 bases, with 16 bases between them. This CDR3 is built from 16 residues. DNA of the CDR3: TGTGCCAGTAGTGTTAATGGGAGGTTAGGCAATCAGCCCCAGCATTTT. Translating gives CASSVNGRLGNQPQHF.

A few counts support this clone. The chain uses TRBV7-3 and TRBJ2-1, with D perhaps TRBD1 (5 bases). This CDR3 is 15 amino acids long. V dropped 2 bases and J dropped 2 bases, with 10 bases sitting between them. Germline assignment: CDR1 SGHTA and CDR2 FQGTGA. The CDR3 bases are TGTGCCAGCAGCTTATTAGGCAGGGCCTACAATGAGCAGTTCTTC. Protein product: CASSLLGRAYNEQFF.

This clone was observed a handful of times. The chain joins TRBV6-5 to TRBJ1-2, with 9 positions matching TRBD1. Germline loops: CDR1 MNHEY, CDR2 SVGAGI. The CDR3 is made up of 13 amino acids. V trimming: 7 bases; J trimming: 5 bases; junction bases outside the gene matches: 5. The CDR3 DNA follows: TGTGCCAGCACTACGGGACAGGGTTATGGCTACACCTTC. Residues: CASTTGQGYGYTF.

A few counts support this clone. For the CDR3, the DNA is TGTGCCAGCAGGAGGACTAGCCAACGAGAGACCCAGTACTTC. Residues: CASRRTSQRETQYF. V gene TRBV2 combines with J gene TRBJ2-5; TRBD2 matches at 8 bases. This CDR3 is built from 14 residues. V shed 6 bases, J shed 4 bases, and the junction held 7 bases outside the gene matches. Germline CDR1 SNHLY, CDR2 FYNNEI. Based on the CDR3 plus reference TRBV2 and TRBJ2-5, the full variable domain is EPEVTQTPSHQVTQMGQEVILRCVPISNHLYFYWYRQILGQKVEFLVSFYNNEISEKSEIFDDQFSVERPDGSNFTLKIRSTKLEDSAMYFCASRRTSQRETQYFGPGTRLLVL.

The CDR3: CAWGSGGFGSEQYF. The CDR3 bases are TGTGCCTGGGGGAGCGGGGGTTTTGGGTCCGAGCAGTACTTC. The genes are TRBV30 and TRBJ2-7, with TRBD2 identical over 8 bases. The CDR3 contains 14 residues. Trimming at V came to 5 bases and at J to 6 bases, leaving 12 bases not matched to a gene. The V gene's germline CDR1 is GTSNPN and CDR2 SVGIG (reference sequence). The full variable domain, with the rest looked up from reference TRBV30 and TRBJ2-7, is SQTIHQWPATLVQPVGSPLSLECTVEGTSNPNLYWYRQAAGRGLQLLFYSVGIGQISSEVPQNLSASRPQDRQFILSSKKLLLSDSGFYLCAWGSGGFGSEQYFGPGTRLTVT.

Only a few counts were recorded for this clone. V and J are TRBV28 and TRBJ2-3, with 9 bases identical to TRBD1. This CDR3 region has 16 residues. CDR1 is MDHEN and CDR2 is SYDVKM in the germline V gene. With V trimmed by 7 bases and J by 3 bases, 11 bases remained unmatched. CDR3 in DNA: TGTGCCAGCATCTCCTACAGGGGGCGCGGGACAGATACGCAGTATTTT. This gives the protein CASISYRGRGTDTQYF. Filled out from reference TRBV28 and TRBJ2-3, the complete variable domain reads DVKVTQSSRYLVKRTGEKVFLECVQDMDHENMFWYRQDPGLGLRLIYFSYDVKMKEKGDIPEGYSVSREKKERFSLILESASTNQTSMYLCASISYRGRGTDTQYFGPGTRLTVL.